The T cell receptor beta chain under discussion was sequenced for a study of T cells after yellow fever vaccination. Many counts were recorded for this clonotype. Its target is not known. TCRdb analysed the 5' RACE reads with MiXCR anew, one entry per CDR3 protein. This table has about 260,000 distinct CDR3 sequences, more than 3.5% appearing once. Study-level findings and limits: Abundant clonotypes (contaminants from the bulk population) could be present in FACS-sorted repertoires. Post-booster reappearance was seen for most primary-vaccination clones (roughly 97% CD4, around 88% CD8).

This receptor was obtained from a man aged 18 to 35 who received the YFV17D yellow fever vaccine. The sample was PBMCs, taken 15 days after the yellow fever booster vaccination.

The CDR3 loop is CASSQGWFGGGLFF. As DNA, the CDR3 is TGCGCCAGCAGCCAAGGATGGTTTGGGGGTGGACTGTTTTTT. The rearrangement joins TRBV4-1 to TRBJ1-4; perhaps TRBD1 as D (5 bases). This CDR3 contains 14 residues. V was shortened by 1 base and J by 13 bases, with 16 bases between the two germline ends. From germline, CDR1 is MGHRA and CDR2 YSYEKL.